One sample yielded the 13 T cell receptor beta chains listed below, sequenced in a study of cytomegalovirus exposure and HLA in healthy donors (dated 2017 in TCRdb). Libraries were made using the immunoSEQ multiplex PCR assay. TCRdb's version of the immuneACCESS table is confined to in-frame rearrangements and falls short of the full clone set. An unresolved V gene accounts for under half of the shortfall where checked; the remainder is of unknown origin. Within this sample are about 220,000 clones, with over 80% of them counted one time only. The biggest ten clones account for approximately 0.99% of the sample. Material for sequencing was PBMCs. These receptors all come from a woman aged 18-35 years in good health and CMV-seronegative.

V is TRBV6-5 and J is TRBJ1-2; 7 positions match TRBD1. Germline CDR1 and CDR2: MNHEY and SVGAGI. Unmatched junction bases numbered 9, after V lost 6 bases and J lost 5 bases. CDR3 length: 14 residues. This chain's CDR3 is CASRRGQIIYGYTF. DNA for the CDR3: TGTGCCAGCAGACGGGGACAGATAATTTATGGCTACACCTTC.

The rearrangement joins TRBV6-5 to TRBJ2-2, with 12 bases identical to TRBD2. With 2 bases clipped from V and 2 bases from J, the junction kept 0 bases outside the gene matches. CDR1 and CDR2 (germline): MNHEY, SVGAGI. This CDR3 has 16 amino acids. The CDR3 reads CASSYGLAGNTGELFF. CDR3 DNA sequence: TGTGCCAGCAGTTACGGACTAGCGGGAAACACCGGGGAGCTGTTTTTT.

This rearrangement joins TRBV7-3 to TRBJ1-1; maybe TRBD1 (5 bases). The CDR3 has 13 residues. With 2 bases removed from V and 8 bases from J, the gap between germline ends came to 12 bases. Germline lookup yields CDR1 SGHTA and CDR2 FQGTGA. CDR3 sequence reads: CASSLEAGREAFF. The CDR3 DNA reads TGTGCCAGCAGCTTAGAGGCAGGGCGCGAAGCTTTCTTT.

The CDR3 loop reads CASSPEDRSSYGYTF. CDR3 nucleotides: TGTGCCAGCAGCCCCGAGGACAGGAGCTCCTATGGCTACACCTTC. V usage is TRBV7-9 and J usage is TRBJ1-2; TRBD1 agrees at 7 bases. From germline, CDR1 is SEHNR and CDR2 FQNEAQ (reference sequence). The CDR3 loop spans 15 amino acids. Losses at the gene ends were 5 bases for V and 4 bases for J; bases not matched to a gene: 10.

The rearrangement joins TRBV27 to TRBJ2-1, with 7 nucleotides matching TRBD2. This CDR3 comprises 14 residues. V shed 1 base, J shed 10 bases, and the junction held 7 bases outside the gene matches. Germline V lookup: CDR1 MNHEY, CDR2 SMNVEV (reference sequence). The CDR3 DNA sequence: TGTGCCAGCAGTTTATGGCCCCTAGCGGAGGAGCAGTTCTTC. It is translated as CASSLWPLAEEQFF.

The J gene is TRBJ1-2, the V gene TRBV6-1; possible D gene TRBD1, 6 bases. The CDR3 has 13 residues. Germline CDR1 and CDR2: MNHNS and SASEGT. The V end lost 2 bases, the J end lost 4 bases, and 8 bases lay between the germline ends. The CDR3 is CASSEQGTYGYTF. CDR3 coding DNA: TGTGCCAGCAGTGAACAGGGGACCTATGGCTACACCTTC.

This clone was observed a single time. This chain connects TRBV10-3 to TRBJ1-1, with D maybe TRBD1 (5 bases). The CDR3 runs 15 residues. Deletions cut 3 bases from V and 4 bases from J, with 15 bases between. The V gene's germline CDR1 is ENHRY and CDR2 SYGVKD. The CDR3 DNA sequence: TGTGCCATCAGTGAAGGAGGGGCTGGTATCACTGAAGCTTTCTTT. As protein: CAISEGGAGITEAFF.

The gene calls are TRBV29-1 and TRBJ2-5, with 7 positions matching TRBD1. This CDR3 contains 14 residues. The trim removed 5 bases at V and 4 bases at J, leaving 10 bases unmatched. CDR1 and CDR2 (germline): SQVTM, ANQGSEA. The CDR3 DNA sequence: TGCAGCGTTTCGGGACAGAGGTCGGGAGAGACCCAGTACTTC. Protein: CSVSGQRSGETQYF. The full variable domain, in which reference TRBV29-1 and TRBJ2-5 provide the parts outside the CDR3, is SAVISQKPSRDICQRGTSLTIQCQVDSQVTMMFWYRQQPGQSLTLIATANQGSEATYESGFVIDKFPISRPNLTFSTLTVSNMSPEDSSIYLCSVSGQRSGETQYFGPGTRLLVL.

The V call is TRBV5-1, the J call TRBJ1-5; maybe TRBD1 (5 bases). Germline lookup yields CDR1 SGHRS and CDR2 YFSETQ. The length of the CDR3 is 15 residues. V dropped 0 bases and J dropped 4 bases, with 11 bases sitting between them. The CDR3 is CASSLGSNRNQPQHF. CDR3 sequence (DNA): TGCGCCAGCAGCTTGGGGTCTAACAGGAATCAGCCCCAGCATTTT.

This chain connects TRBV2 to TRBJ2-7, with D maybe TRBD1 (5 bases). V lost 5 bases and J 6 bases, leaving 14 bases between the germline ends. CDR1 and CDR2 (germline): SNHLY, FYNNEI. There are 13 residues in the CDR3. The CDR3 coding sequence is TGTGCCAGCAGTCCCCAAGGGGCGAGCGAGCAGTACTTC. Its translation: CASSPQGASEQYF.

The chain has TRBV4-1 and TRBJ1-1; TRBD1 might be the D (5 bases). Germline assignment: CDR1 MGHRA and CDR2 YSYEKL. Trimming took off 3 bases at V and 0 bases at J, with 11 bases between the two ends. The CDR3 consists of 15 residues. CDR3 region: CASSHSTGMNTEAFF. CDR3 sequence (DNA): TGCGCCAGCAGCCACTCTACAGGCATGAACACTGAAGCTTTCTTT.

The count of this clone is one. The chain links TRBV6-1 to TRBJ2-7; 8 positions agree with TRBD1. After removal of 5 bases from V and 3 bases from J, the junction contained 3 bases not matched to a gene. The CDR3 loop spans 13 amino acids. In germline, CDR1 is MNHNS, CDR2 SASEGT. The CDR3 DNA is TGTGCCAGCAGTAGGACAGGGCACTACGAGCAGTACTTC. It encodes CASSRTGHYEQYF.

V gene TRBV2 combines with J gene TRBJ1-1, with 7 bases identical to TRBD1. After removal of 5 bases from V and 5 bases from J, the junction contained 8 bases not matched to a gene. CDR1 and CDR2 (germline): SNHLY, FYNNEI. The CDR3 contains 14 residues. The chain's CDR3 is CASSPPTGYTEAFF. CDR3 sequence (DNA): TGTGCCAGCAGTCCTCCGACAGGGTATACTGAAGCTTTCTTT.